Below are 6 T cell receptor beta chains sequenced from a single sample in a study of T cells after posttransplantation cyclophosphamide. A marrow graft followed busulfan-fludarabine conditioning, with cyclophosphamide on days +3 and +4. Sequenced by immunoSEQ multiplex PCR; TCRdb stores in-frame clones only, minus some. The sample gives tens of thousands of clones, none seen only once, and the top ten clones hold 1.8%. The sequenced sample was PBMCs, obtained after allogeneic stem cell transplant with posttransplant cyclophosphamide. The receptors were sampled from a young adult male patient who received an allogeneic stem cell transplant from a related donor, was CMV-positive, and had no GVHD. Some T cells here may be from the graft donor.

The sample holds many counts of this clone. This chain links TRBV9 with TRBJ1-5, with 9 bases fitting TRBD1. The germline V gene encodes CDR1 SGDLS and CDR2 YYNGEE. CDR3 size: 16 residues. Germline trimming cut 2 bases from V and 6 bases from J; bases unmatched to any gene: 9. The DNA for the CDR3 is TGTGCCAGCAGCGTGGGGGCTACAGGGGGCGTTCAGCCCCAGCATTTT. Amino acids: CASSVGATGGVQPQHF.

This clone was observed many times. This chain joins TRBV10-3 and TRBJ1-2, with TRBD1 as a possible D gene (5 bases). Germline CDR1 is ENHRY and CDR2 is SYGVKD. CDR3 length equals 14 residues. The V end lost 7 bases, the J end lost 4 bases, and 16 bases lay between the germline ends. CDR3 residues: CAIMDPGGVYGYTF. The CDR3 coding sequence is TGTGCCATCATGGACCCCGGGGGGGTCTATGGCTACACCTTC.

This clone was seen ten or more times. The chain carries TRBV9 and TRBJ2-7; TRBD2 agrees at 10 bases. Germline trimming cut 5 bases from V and 0 bases from J; bases unmatched to any gene: 2. Germline-derived CDR1 and CDR2 are SGDLS and YYNGEE. This CDR3 is built from 14 residues. The CDR3 nucleotides read TGTGCCAGCAGTACTAGCGGGGACTCCTACGAGCAGTACTTC. It is translated as CASSTSGDSYEQYF. Drawing the rest from reference TRBV9 and TRBJ2-7, the complete variable domain is DSGVTQTPKHLITATGQRVTLRCSPRSGDLSVYWYQQSLDQGLQFLIQYYNGEERAKGNILERFSAQQFPDLHSELNLSSLELGDSALYFCASSTSGDSYEQYFGPGTRLTVT.

This clone was seen many times. V gene TRBV18 combines with J gene TRBJ2-1; TRBD2 matches 12 bases. V lost 6 bases and J lost 9; bases outside the gene matches: 12. The CDR3 is 16 amino acids. The germline V gene encodes CDR1 KGHSH and CDR2 LQKENI. CDR3 protein: CASSPASGRAISEQFF. Written as DNA, the CDR3 is TGTGCCAGCTCGCCGGCTAGCGGGAGGGCCATAAGTGAGCAGTTCTTC.

Remarks on this clone: The sample holds other DNA sequences that translate to the same CDR3. The chain recombines TRBV18 with TRBJ1-5; D ambiguous. The CDR3 is 12 amino acids. Trimming left V 3 bases short and J 6 bases short, with 6 bases between. Germline V lookup: CDR1 KGHSH, CDR2 LQKENI. CDR3 coding DNA: TGTGCCAGCTCACCCACCGGTCAGCCCCAGCATTTT. Protein: CASSPTGQPQHF.

This clone was detected many times. V usage is TRBV4-1 and J usage is TRBJ2-3; TRBD1 agrees at 8 bases. The length of the CDR3 is 15 residues. The germline V gene has CDR1 MGHRA and CDR2 YSYEKL. Germline trimming cut 4 bases from V and 1 base from J; bases unmatched to any gene: 4. The CDR3, as DNA: TGCGCCAGCAGCCCCAGGGGGCTTGGCACAGATACGCAGTATTTT. Translated: CASSPRGLGTDTQYF.